The clone carrying this T cell receptor beta chain was detected a few times. There are 12 residues in the CDR3. CDR1 LGHDT and CDR2 YNNKEL come from the germline V gene (reference sequence). V was clipped by 1 base and J by 14 bases, with 13 bases between them. These data originate in a study of T cells in Graves' hyperthyroidism and ophthalmopathy. Overall study context: At initial diagnosis, before any treatment had begun, peripheral blood was obtained.

RNA transcripts yielded amplified TCR beta CDR3 regions. Carried out on the TCR CDR3, a first-round RT-PCR used the HTBI primer set. Via MiXCR, TCRdb re-called the multiplex PCR reads, giving one row per CDR3 protein. This table holds 350,000 to 400,000 distinct CDR3 sequences, about a fifth found once. Input material: blood. This chain connects TRBV3-1 to TRBJ2-3, with a tentative D call TRBD1 (5 bases). The sequence came from a man aged 18 to 29 with Graves' ophthalmopathy. Here the CDR3 reads CASSQVGRDSYF. In DNA form, the CDR3 reads TGTGCCAGCAGCCAAGTGGGCAGGGATTCGTATTTT.